This T cell receptor (beta chain) was obtained from a study of T cells in Graves' hyperthyroidism and ophthalmopathy. Each diagnosis drew on symptoms, thyroxine, TRAb, thyroid ultrasound and orbital computed tomography findings. What was amplified from RNA transcripts were TCR beta CDR3 regions. During a first-round RT-PCR of the TCR CDR3, the HTBI primer set was used. Using its own MiXCR run on the multiplex PCR reads, TCRdb lists one record per CDR3 protein. The sample holds about 500,000 distinct CDR3 sequences; 35% to 50% are singletons and the top ten take about two fifths. Overall study results and limits: Blood held most thyroid clonotypes expanded above 0.001 frequency.

In the case of this clonotype: Its target is not known.

Sequenced input: peripheral blood or thyroid tissue (not recorded which). This clonotype was obtained from an adult woman with Graves' disease, either hyperthyroidism or ophthalmopathy (not recorded which).

In DNA form, the CDR3 reads TGTGCCTGGAGCCGGTCAGGCAATCAGCCCCAGCATTTT. Its protein product is CAWSRSGNQPQHF. J is TRBJ1-5 and V is TRBV30; no clear D. There are 13 residues in the CDR3. The V and J ends lost 3 bases and 2 bases respectively, with 8 bases between them. Germline V gives CDR1 GTSNPN, CDR2 SVGIG (reference sequence).